Presented here are 22 T cell receptor beta chains from one specimen sequenced in a study of blood T cell repertoires in COVID-19. Assay: immunoSEQ multiplex PCR; the TCRdb copy retains only in-frame clones and omits some. Of around 93,000 clones in the sample, around nine tenths were seen once. The sample taken for sequencing was peripheral blood. Source of these receptors: a man of 80 years or more with acute or convalescent COVID-19.

CDR3 residues: CASSTRQGIGYTF. DNA for the CDR3: TGTGCCAGCAGCACCCGACAGGGAATAGGCTACACCTTC. The V gene is TRBV7-9, the J gene TRBJ1-2, with 7 bases fitting TRBD1. CDR1 is SEHNR, CDR2 FQNEAQ, per germline (reference sequence). The CDR3 loop spans 13 amino acids. Trimming took 5 bases from V and 8 from J; bases not matched to a gene: 8.

The chain carries TRBV9 and TRBJ1-4, with 9 bases identical to TRBD1. The V segment lost 6 bases and the J segment 3 bases; nucleotides outside the gene matches: 12. CDR3 length: 17 residues. Looked up from germline, CDR1 is SGDLS and CDR2 is YYNGEE. CDR3 sequence reads: CASTPGGQGSANEKLFF. The CDR3 nucleotides read TGTGCCAGCACCCCAGGGGGACAGGGCTCGGCTAATGAAAAACTGTTTTTT.

This sequence joins TRBV7-2 and TRBJ1-2; tentative D call: TRBD1 (5 bases). This CDR3 is built from 13 residues. V was trimmed by 1 base and J by 9 bases, leaving 12 bases between them. Germline V gene lookup returns CDR1 SGHTA and CDR2 FQGNSA. CDR3 bases: TGTGCCAGCAGCTTAGGGGACTATGCGCGCTACACCTTC. Residues: CASSLGDYARYTF.

The genes are TRBV7-2 and TRBJ2-5, with a tentative D call TRBD1 (5 bases). The CDR3 extends over 15 amino acids. The V gene lost 3 bases and the J gene lost 5 bases, with 16 bases spanning the gap. The germline V gene has CDR1 SGHTA and CDR2 FQGNSA. CDR3 DNA: TGTGCCAGCAGCTTTGTAGGGGCGGAGTGGGAGACCCAGTACTTC. Its protein product is CASSFVGAEWETQYF.

There are a few counts of this clone. V is TRBV7-2 and J is TRBJ1-4; D ambiguous. CDR1 and CDR2 (germline): SGHTA, FQGNSA. This CDR3 spans 12 amino acids. V dropped 3 bases and J dropped 11 bases, with 10 bases sitting between them. CDR3 in DNA: TGTGCCAGCAGCTTCGAGGGTAGGAAACTGTTTTTT. This translates into CASSFEGRKLFF.

The CDR3 is CASSAGRRGGEQYF. CDR3 coding DNA: TGTGCCAGCAGCGCGGGCAGGAGAGGAGGGGAGCAGTACTTC. The chain employs TRBV9 and TRBJ2-7; tentative D call: TRBD2 (6 bases). Looked up from germline, CDR1 is SGDLS and CDR2 is YYNGEE. V gave up 3 bases and J gave up 7 bases, with 17 bases separating them. The CDR3 is 14 residues long.

This chain joins TRBV24-1 and TRBJ2-6, with a possible D match to TRBD1 (6 bases). V gave up 5 bases and J gave up 2 bases, with 12 bases separating them. The germline V gene has CDR1 KGHDR and CDR2 SFDVKD. This CDR3 is 16 amino acids long. CDR3 amino acids: CATSVVTGTGANVLTF. DNA of the CDR3: TGTGCCACCAGTGTCGTAACAGGGACTGGGGCCAACGTCCTGACTTTC.

V gene TRBV18 combines with J gene TRBJ1-3; D is unclear. V lost 6 bases and J 0 bases, leaving 6 bases between the germline ends. The CDR3 loop spans 13 amino acids. Per germline, CDR1 KGHSH and CDR2 LQKENI. CDR3: CASSFYSGNTIYF. DNA of the CDR3: TGTGCCAGCTCCTTCTACTCTGGAAACACCATATATTTT.

The chain combines TRBV4-3 with TRBJ1-3; maybe TRBD1 (6 bases). This CDR3 contains 15 residues. Between the trimmed V and J ends, which lost 0 bases and 1 base, there was a span of 7 bases. The germline gives CDR1 LGHNA, CDR2 YSLEER. CDR3 DNA: TGCGCCAGCAGCCAAGACAGGGGTTCTGGAAACACCATATATTTT. It codes for CASSQDRGSGNTIYF.

The V and J genes are TRBV28 and TRBJ1-1; a weak D match, TRBD1 (6 bases). From germline, CDR1 is MDHEN and CDR2 SYDVKM. The CDR3 extends over 14 amino acids. V was clipped by 6 bases and J by 1 base, with 12 bases between them. CDR3 in DNA: TGTGCCAGCAGGTCCGGGACAACGAACACTGAAGCTTTCTTT. This translates into CASRSGTTNTEAFF.

The chain links TRBV10-3 to TRBJ2-7; 14 nucleotides line up with TRBD2. The J segment lost 7 bases and the V segment lost 0 bases, leaving 5 bases of the junction unmatched. The germline V gene encodes CDR1 ENHRY and CDR2 SYGVKD. The CDR3 covers 16 residues. Written as DNA, the CDR3 is TGTGCCATCAGTGAGTCTGCGGGACTAGCGGGAGTGGAGCAGTACTTC. It encodes CAISESAGLAGVEQYF.

The chain couples TRBV10-3 to TRBJ2-2; 7 bases agree with TRBD1. Germline V gene lookup returns CDR1 ENHRY and CDR2 SYGVKD. CDR3 length equals 14 residues. The trim removed 4 bases at V and 2 bases at J, leaving 1 base unmatched. The CDR3 reads CAISGTGNTGELFF. The CDR3 region has the DNA TGTGCCATCAGTGGGACAGGAAACACCGGGGAGCTGTTTTTT.

The chain is built from TRBV6-5 and TRBJ1-1; 8 positions agree with TRBD1. The V gene end was trimmed by 7 bases and the J gene end by 5 bases; junction bases not matched to a gene: 6. CDR3 length equals 13 residues. Germline CDR1 MNHEY, CDR2 SVGAGI. CDR3 amino acids: CASTPQGATEAFF. The CDR3 DNA reads as TGTGCCAGCACTCCCCAGGGGGCAACTGAAGCTTTCTTT.

This rearrangement joins TRBV12-3 or TRBV12-4 to TRBJ2-5, with D possibly matching TRBD2 (5 bases). This CDR3 has 13 residues. The V and J ends lost 7 bases and 7 bases respectively, with 16 bases between them. The CDR3 coding sequence is TGTGCCAGCACCGGGTCAGCAGGAGGGACCCAGTACTTC. Translating gives CASTGSAGGTQYF.

The chain carries TRBV6-5 and TRBJ2-7, with TRBD2 matching over 7 bases. Germline values: CDR1 MNHEY, CDR2 SVGAGI. V was clipped by 1 base and J by 0 bases; unmatched bases: 3. There are 15 residues in the CDR3. This CDR3 is CASSYWAGDSYEQYF. The CDR3, as DNA: TGTGCCAGCAGTTACTGGGCGGGAGACTCCTACGAGCAGTACTTC.

The J gene is TRBJ2-1, the V gene TRBV5-1; D unclear. CDR3 length equals 13 residues. Trimming cost V 1 base and J 4 bases, with 6 bases left between them. Germline CDR1 reads SGHRS; CDR2 reads YFSETQ. The CDR3 nucleotides are TGCGCCAGCAGCTTGTATAGTTACAATGAGCAGTTCTTC. This sequence encodes CASSLYSYNEQFF.

This clone was detected once. The rearrangement links TRBV18 to TRBJ1-5; 7 positions agree with TRBD1. Losses at the gene ends were 1 base for V and 3 bases for J; bases not matched to a gene: 9. The CDR3 runs 17 residues. The germline CDR1 and CDR2 sequences are KGHSH and LQKENI. In nucleotides, the CDR3 is TGTGCCAGCTCACCACGGGACAGCCTCCTTTCCAATCAGCCCCAGCATTTT. As protein: CASSPRDSLLSNQPQHF.

The chain links TRBV7-9 to TRBJ1-1; D is perhaps TRBD1 (5 bases). V was clipped by 6 bases and J by 1 base, with 9 bases between them. Germline V gene lookup returns CDR1 SEHNR and CDR2 FQNEAQ (reference sequence). There are 13 residues in the CDR3. The CDR3 sequence: CASSWGENTEAFF. The DNA of the CDR3 is TGTGCCAGCAGTTGGGGGGAGAACACTGAAGCTTTCTTT.

The genes are TRBV19 and TRBJ1-1, with 10 bases matching TRBD1. CDR3 size: 14 residues. Germline trimming cut 10 bases from V and 0 bases from J; bases unmatched to any gene: 5. Germline loops: CDR1 LNHDA, CDR2 SQIVND (reference sequence). The CDR3 nucleotides are TGTGCCACTGGACAGGGGGGCCTGAACACTGAAGCTTTCTTT. This sequence encodes CATGQGGLNTEAFF. Full variable domain (rest looked up from reference TRBV19 and TRBJ1-1): DGGITQSPKYLFRKEGQNVTLSCEQNLNHDAMYWYRQDPGQGLRLIYYSQIVNDFQKGDIAEGYSVSREKKESFPLTVTSAQKNPTAFYLCATGQGGLNTEAFFGQGTRLTVV.

V gene TRBV27 combines with J gene TRBJ1-2; TRBD1 matches 8 bases. Looked up from germline, CDR1 is MNHEY and CDR2 is SMNVEV (reference sequence). Trimming removed 0 bases from V and 7 bases from J; junction bases left unmatched: 4. This CDR3 is 14 amino acids long. CDR3 sequence (DNA): TGTGCCAGCAGTTTATCTGGCAGGGGGCTTGGCTACACCTTC. Translation: CASSLSGRGLGYTF.

The J gene is TRBJ1-2, the V gene TRBV7-2; the match to TRBD1 covers 9 bases. The CDR3 sequence is 16 residues long. The germline V gene has CDR1 SGHTA and CDR2 FQGNSA. V gave up 5 bases and J gave up 3 bases; unmatched junction bases: 10. The CDR3 DNA sequence: TGTGCCAGCAGCGCGGGACAGGGCCAAGGGGACTATGGCTACACCTTC. Protein product: CASSAGQGQGDYGYTF. Full variable domain (missing parts from reference TRBV7-2 and TRBJ1-2): GAGVSQSPSNKVTEKGKDVELRCDPISGHTALYWYRQSLGQGLEFLIYFQGNSAPDKSGLPSDRFSAERTGGSVSTLTIQRTQQEDSAVYLCASSAGQGQGDYGYTFGSGTRLTVV.

This sequence joins TRBV4-1 and TRBJ1-5; TRBD1 matches 11 bases. CDR1 and CDR2 (germline): MGHRA, YSYEKL. V trimming: 0 bases; J trimming: 7 bases; junction bases outside the gene matches: 5. The CDR3 covers 16 residues. Written as DNA, the CDR3 is TGCGCCAGCAGCCAAGAAGGGACAGGGGGTGGGCAGCCCCAGCATTTT. Translating it yields CASSQEGTGGGQPQHF.